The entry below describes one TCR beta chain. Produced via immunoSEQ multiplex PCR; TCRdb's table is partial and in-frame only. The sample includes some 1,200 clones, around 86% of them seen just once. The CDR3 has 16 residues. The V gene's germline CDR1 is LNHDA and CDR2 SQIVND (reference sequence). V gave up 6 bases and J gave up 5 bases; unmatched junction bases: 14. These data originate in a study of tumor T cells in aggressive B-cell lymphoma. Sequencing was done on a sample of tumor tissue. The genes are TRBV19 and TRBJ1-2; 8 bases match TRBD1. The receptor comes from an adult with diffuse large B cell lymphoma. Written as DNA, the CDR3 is TGTGCCAGTAGCCCCCGACAGGGGAGGGATACTTATGGCTACACCTTC. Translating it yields CASSPRQGRDTYGYTF.